The 2 T cell receptor beta chains below all came from one sample that was sequenced in a study of blood T cell repertoires in COVID-19. Assay used: immunoSEQ multiplex PCR; TCRdb lists only in-frame clones, some missing. The sample holds about 230,000 clones, about nine tenths seen once. The sequenced sample consisted of PBMCs or T cells enriched from blood (not recorded which). The receptor source for this set is a man between 18 and 29 years old who had recovered from COVID-19.

The chain has TRBV5-1 and TRBJ1-2; D is undetermined. V lost 4 bases and J 8 bases, leaving 18 bases between the germline ends. Germline V gene sequence: CDR1 SGHRS, CDR2 YFSETQ. There are 14 residues in the CDR3. Written as DNA, the CDR3 is TGCGCCAGCAGCCCTGAAATGGGCGGGAGGGGCTACACCTTC. Translated: CASSPEMGGRGYTF.

The CDR3 bases are TGCGCCAGCAGCCAGCCCCTAGCGGGGCTAGGTGAGCAGTTCTTC. It is translated as CASSQPLAGLGEQFF. The chain employs TRBV4-1 and TRBJ2-1, with 9 positions matching TRBD2. The CDR3 covers 15 residues. Germline values: CDR1 MGHRA, CDR2 YSYEKL. J was trimmed by 9 bases and V by 3 bases; bases with no gene match: 9.